Only a few counts were recorded for the clone carrying this T cell receptor beta chain. Its antigen remains unidentified. The sequenced patients had an expansion of CD8+CD57+ cells seen by flow cytometry. Each patient had severe acquired aplastic anemia. No patient had been given any therapy when blood was sampled. This sample was included in a study of CD8+CD57+ T cells in acquired aplastic anemia. Study-wide background: Isolated CD4+ and CD8+ cells, once sorted, yielded DNA averaging around 3.1 ug. The study, taken as a whole, reports: The number of CD8+ CDR3 sequences shared by patients and controls was around 30.

Profiles of TCR beta VDJ and CDR3 were generated from a genomic DNA template. A single record per CDR3 protein comes from TCRdb applying MiXCR to the reads. The sample shows around 200,000 distinct CDR3 sequences, 65% of them seen only once. Sequenced: sorted CD4+, CD8+, or CD8+CD57+ T cells (not recorded which) from PBMCs. The clonotype was recovered from a human donor with aplastic anemia.

The CDR3 is CAINGEANTGELFF. In DNA form, the CDR3 reads TGTGCCATCAATGGGGAAGCGAACACCGGGGAGCTGTTTTTT. This rearrangement joins TRBV10-3 to TRBJ2-2; D call uncertain. The germline gives CDR1 ENHRY, CDR2 SYGVKD. This CDR3 is built from 14 residues. Trimming pared 7 bases from V and 0 bases from J, leaving 9 bases between.